This T cell receptor (beta chain) was sequenced for a study of blood T cell repertoires in COVID-19. Study in general: Samples came from the United States, Italy and Spain, spanning acute and convalescent COVID-19.

The repertoire was sequenced with immunoSEQ multiplex PCR; TCRdb's copy has only in-frame clones and lacks some. The sample shows about 21,000 clones, about 85% of them seen only once. This CDR3 has 15 residues. Germline assignment: CDR1 KGHDR and CDR2 SFDVKD. J gave up 7 bases and V 6 bases, and 11 bases lay outside the gene matches. The chain uses TRBV24-1 and TRBJ2-1, with 7 bases aligning to TRBD2. The receptor's source is a human donor with active COVID-19. The donor label of this sample is uncertain. Sequenced material: peripheral blood. The CDR3 here is CATSPSLAERNEQFF. Here the CDR3 DNA reads TGTGCCACCAGTCCTAGTCTAGCGGAGCGAAATGAGCAGTTCTTC.